One TCR beta chain is described in this entry. The data belong to a study of blood T cell repertoires in COVID-19. CDR3 length: 12 amino acids. V shed 5 bases and J shed 5 bases, with 9 bases lying between them. Germline V gives CDR1 SEHNR, CDR2 FQNEAQ (reference sequence). TCRdb's table, derived via immunoSEQ multiplex PCR, lists solely in-frame clones and lacks some. The profile shows some 190,000 clones, 70% to 90% of them singletons. Sequencing was done on a sample of peripheral blood. The chain carries TRBV7-9 and TRBJ1-1; D uncertain. The sequence was obtained from a man aged 25-45 years with acute or convalescent COVID-19. This CDR3 reads CASSPSWTEAFF. As DNA, the CDR3 is TGTGCCAGCAGCCCCAGTTGGACTGAAGCTTTCTTT.